Included here is one T cell receptor (beta chain) sequence, with context. The time point was: cycle 4 day 1 (C4D1), after less than 7 weeks of nivolumab. In every patient, relapse followed autologous stem cell transplantation, while exposure to brentuximab vedotin differed. This entry comes from a study of PD-1 blockade in classical Hodgkin lymphoma. Using immunoSEQ multiplex PCR, the repertoire was profiled, and TCRdb retains in-frame clones only, with some absent. The table includes 43,000 or so clones, around 80% detected once. V was pared by 0 bases and J by 2 bases, with 10 bases between. This CDR3 is 15 amino acids long. CDR1 and CDR2 from the germline V gene are SGHAT and FQNNGV.

This chain links TRBV11-2 with TRBJ1-2, with D possibly TRBD1 on 5 matching bases. The starting material was peripheral blood mononuclear cells (PBMCs), obtained before the fourth cycle of nivolumab. The sequence came from a human donor with classical Hodgkin lymphoma. The CDR3 loop is CASSLDGATNYGYTF. The CDR3 region has the DNA TGTGCCAGCAGCTTAGATGGGGCAACGAACTATGGCTACACCTTC.